The 2 T cell receptor beta chains below were found in one sample sequenced in a study of shared clonotypes between healthy human individuals (dated by TCRdb to about 2020). Receptors were amplified or captured by the immunoSEQ multiplex PCR assay. TCRdb obtained this table from immuneACCESS and retained in-frame rearrangements with V and J assigned. These tables miss some clones; where compared with another copy, unresolved V genes account for less than half of the shortfall, and the remainder is unexplained. In this sample the table shows around 500,000 clones, around 73% of which occur a single time. The ten largest clonotypes hold about 12% of the sample. The sample consisted of PBMCs. The source of these receptors is a woman in her 40s in good health. Some clones in this sample may be carry-over from other donors' samples.

This clone was found many times. The chain recombines TRBV7-8 with TRBJ2-2; TRBD2 matches 8 bases. In germline, CDR1 is SGHVS, CDR2 FQNEAQ. The trim removed 7 bases at V and 6 bases at J, leaving 10 bases unmatched. CDR3 length: 15 amino acids. The CDR3, as DNA: TGTGCCAGCACCACAAGCGGGAGTGGTTCCGGGGAGCTGTTTTTT. Its translation: CASTTSGSGSGELFF.

There are a few counts of this clone. The V gene is TRBV30, the J gene TRBJ1-5; D remains ambiguous. The V and J ends lost 3 bases and 7 bases respectively, with 13 bases between them. Per germline, CDR1 GTSNPN and CDR2 SVGIG (reference sequence). The CDR3 sequence is 13 residues long. Here the CDR3 reads CAWSGSVVQPQHF. CDR3 DNA: TGTGCCTGGAGCGGAAGTGTCGTCCAGCCCCAGCATTTT. Full variable domain (rest looked up from reference TRBV30 and TRBJ1-5): SQTIHQWPATLVQPVGSPLSLECTVEGTSNPNLYWYRQAAGRGLQLLFYSVGIGQISSEVPQNLSASRPQDRQFILSSKKLLLSDSGFYLCAWSGSVVQPQHFGDGTRLSIL.